This TCR beta chain was sequenced in a study of CD8+CD57+ T cells in acquired aplastic anemia. Background on the study: On average, sorted CD4+ and CD8+ cells gave around 3.3 ug of DNA.

Profiling of TCR beta VDJ combinations and CDR3 sequences used genomic DNA as template. MiXCR, applied by TCRdb to the reads, yields one record per CDR3 protein. Of over 150,000 distinct CDR3 sequences listed, about 70% are singletons. Looked up from germline, CDR1 is LNHNV and CDR2 is YYDKDF (reference sequence). The CDR3 is 14 residues long. V trimming: 2 bases; J trimming: 3 bases; junction bases outside the gene matches: 3. A remark on this clonotype: What it recognizes is unknown.

It was patients with CD8+CD57+ cell expansion by flow cytometry who were chosen for sequencing. Patients were untreated when blood was sampled. Regarding the study as a whole: Researchers report that about 28 CD8+ CDR3 sequences appeared in both patients and controls.

The sequenced sample consisted of sorted CD4+, CD8+, or CD8+CD57+ T cells (not recorded which) from PBMCs. This receptor was identified in a human donor with aplastic anemia. This rearrangement joins TRBV15 to TRBJ2-7; 8 nucleotides agree with TRBD1. Written as DNA, the CDR3 is TGTGCCACCAGCAGACAGACAGGGGTCTACGAGCAGTACTTC. Residues: CATSRQTGVYEQYF.